This T cell receptor beta chain was recovered during a study of identifying expanded T cells in peripheral blood. A note on this clone: Its antigen remains unidentified.

This table comes from immunoSEQ multiplex PCR, and its TCRdb copy is limited to in-frame clones, with some not included. The table includes tens of thousands of clones, about 89% detected once. Study-wide points: Approximately two-week clone count variance significantly increased as total template count grew. Over about two and four weeks, about 17 and 20 clones changed, versus around 1.2 between replicates.

Germline V lookup: CDR1 MDHEN, CDR2 SYDVKM. Trimming cost V 0 bases and J 0 bases, with 5 bases left between them. CDR3 length: 14 residues. No infections or other immune events were documented during collection. The J gene is TRBJ1-2, the V gene TRBV28; perhaps TRBD1 as D (5 bases). The sequencing input was blood. This TCR was sampled from a person aged 18 to 75 in good health. Written as DNA, the CDR3 is TGTGCCAGCAGTTTATGGGGGGCTAACTATGGCTACACCTTC. Protein product: CASSLWGANYGYTF.